The 21 T cell receptor beta chains in this list originate from one sample, sequenced in a study of post-analysis software for immune sequencing data. Broader study findings: Patients carried five TRBV segments more frequently than controls did, and TRBV5-6, TRBV5-1 and TRBV20-1 were among them.

For these TCRs, the target antigens are not known. Researchers reported that TCR beta cDNA libraries carried unique molecular identifiers. TCRdb redid the calling of the PCR reads with MiXCR, one entry per CDR3 protein. There are roughly 540,000 distinct CDR3 sequences in the sample; less than 40% occur only once, and around 5.9% lies in the top ten. Sequencing used blood. These receptors came from a girl aged 2 to 17 with multiple sclerosis.

This clonotype was found a few times. The V gene is TRBV5-1, the J gene TRBJ2-1, with 7 bases aligning to TRBD2. This CDR3 spans 15 amino acids. Germline CDR1 and CDR2: SGHRS and YFSETQ. Trimming cost V 9 bases and J 3 bases; bases outside gene matches: 12. The chain's CDR3 is CATNGGTAGYNEQFF. CDR3 in DNA: TGCGCCACCAACGGGGGGACCGCAGGCTACAATGAGCAGTTCTTC. The full variable domain, completed using reference TRBV5-1 and TRBJ2-1, is KAGVTQTPRYLIKTRGQQVTLSCSPISGHRSVSWYQQTPGQGLQFLFEYFSETQRNKGNFPGRFSGRQFSNSRSEMNVSTLELGDSALYLCATNGGTAGYNEQFFGPGTRLTVL.

The chain has TRBV7-8 and TRBJ2-2; maybe TRBD2 (5 bases). The CDR3 loop spans 15 amino acids. The germline CDR1 and CDR2 sequences are SGHVS and FQNEAQ. V was shortened by 5 bases and J by 5 bases, with 15 bases between the two germline ends. The CDR3, as DNA: TGTGCCAGCAGCGCCTCCCCGGGGTATACCGGGGAGCTGTTTTTT. This codes for CASSASPGYTGELFF.

The rearrangement joins TRBV10-3 to TRBJ1-6; 9 positions agree with TRBD1. J was trimmed by 9 bases and V by 7 bases; bases with no gene match: 4. The CDR3 has 13 amino acids. Germline CDR1 ENHRY, CDR2 SYGVKD. The DNA for the CDR3 is TGTGCCATCAAAACGGACAGGGGTTCACCCCTCCACTTT. Translated: CAIKTDRGSPLHF.

This sequence joins TRBV6-5 and TRBJ1-6; TRBD1 agrees at 7 bases. CDR3 length: 13 residues. Trimming cost V 6 bases and J 8 bases; bases outside gene matches: 4. CDR1 is MNHEY, CDR2 SVGAGI, per germline. The CDR3 spells CASRTGLDSPLHF. The CDR3 region has the DNA TGTGCCAGCAGGACAGGGCTAGATTCACCCCTCCACTTT.

The J gene is TRBJ2-5, the V gene TRBV27; possibly TRBD2 for D (6 bases). There are 17 residues in the CDR3. The V gene's germline CDR1 is MNHEY and CDR2 SMNVEV (reference sequence). Trimming shortened V by 5 bases and J by 4 bases, and 23 bases separated the two germline ends. CDR3 amino acids: CASSLLPRPAGLETQYF. CDR3 in DNA: TGTGCCAGCAGTCTACTCCCCAGACCCGCGGGATTAGAGACCCAGTACTTC.

This clonotype has more than one count but fewer than ten. The chain couples TRBV4-1 to TRBJ2-6; perhaps D is TRBD1 or TRBD2 (5 bases each). The CDR3 is 17 amino acids. Per the germline V gene, CDR1 is MGHRA and CDR2 is YSYEKL. The germline V and J ends were trimmed by 1 base and 8 bases, with 18 bases remaining between them. Here the CDR3 reads CASSQGVQGRRTNVLTF. The CDR3 coding sequence is TGCGCCAGCAGCCAAGGGGTGCAGGGAAGGAGGACCAACGTCCTGACTTTC.

The gene calls are TRBV6-1 and TRBJ1-4; D call uncertain. The CDR3 has 17 amino acids. Trimming left V 7 bases short and J 0 bases short, with 18 bases between. The V gene's germline CDR1 is MNHNS and CDR2 SASEGT. The CDR3 region has the DNA TGTGCCAGCACCCCGAGAGGTGTAGGTGCAACTAATGAAAAACTGTTTTTT. It translates to CASTPRGVGATNEKLFF.

The chain combines TRBV5-1 with TRBJ2-6; TRBD1 agrees at 8 bases. Germline CDR1 is SGHRS and CDR2 is YFSETQ. V lost 3 bases to trimming and J lost 1 base; unmatched junction nucleotides: 18. There are 21 residues in the CDR3. The chain's CDR3 is CASSSGQGVGFLVSGANVLTF. In DNA form, the CDR3 reads TGCGCCAGCAGCTCCGGACAGGGAGTAGGATTTTTAGTTTCTGGGGCCAACGTCCTGACTTTC. The whole variable domain, remainder taken from reference TRBV5-1 and TRBJ2-6, is KAGVTQTPRYLIKTRGQQVTLSCSPISGHRSVSWYQQTPGQGLQFLFEYFSETQRNKGNFPGRFSGRQFSNSRSEMNVSTLELGDSALYLCASSSGQGVGFLVSGANVLTFGAGSRLTVL.

This clonotype came up a few times. This chain uses TRBV6-1 with TRBJ2-5; tentatively, D is TRBD1 (5 bases). The germline V and J ends were trimmed by 6 bases and 5 bases, with 13 bases remaining between them. The CDR3 totals 13 residues. Germline CDR1 reads MNHNS; CDR2 reads SASEGT. CDR3 bases: TGTGCCAGCAGGGAAACAGGTTCCGAGACCCAGTACTTC. As protein: CASRETGSETQYF.

In this sample, this clonotype turned up a few times. This sequence joins TRBV29-1 and TRBJ2-3, with 7 bases matching TRBD1. CDR1 is SQVTM, CDR2 ANQGSEA, per germline. V shed 4 bases, J shed 2 bases, and the junction held 9 bases outside the gene matches. The CDR3 is 15 residues long. In DNA, the CDR3 is TGCAGCGTTGGTGACAGGGCTTCTTTCACAGATACGCAGTATTTT. Protein product: CSVGDRASFTDTQYF.

This chain joins TRBV12-3 or TRBV12-4 and TRBJ1-1, with D unresolved. The CDR3 extends over 14 amino acids. Between the trimmed V and J ends, which lost 2 bases and 0 bases, there was a span of 7 bases. The CDR3 DNA is TGTGCCAGCAGTTTAAACAGTATGAACACTGAAGCTTTCTTT. It is translated as CASSLNSMNTEAFF.

The J gene is TRBJ2-5, the V gene TRBV14; 8 nucleotides match TRBD1. Germline CDR1 and CDR2: SGHDN and FVKESK. The CDR3 spans 14 residues. With V trimmed by 4 bases and J by 7 bases, 8 bases remained unmatched. As DNA, the CDR3 is TGTGCCAGCAGCCGATCCGGGACAGGCCGGACCCAGTACTTC. Amino acids: CASSRSGTGRTQYF.

This clonotype has more than one count but fewer than ten. This sequence joins TRBV10-3 and TRBJ2-7; D tentatively reads TRBD1 or TRBD2 (5 bases each). V lost 4 bases and J lost 0, with 10 bases in between. The CDR3 is made up of 14 amino acids. CDR1 ENHRY and CDR2 SYGVKD come from the germline V gene. The CDR3 loop reads CAISGGRNSYEQYF. In DNA, the CDR3 is TGTGCCATCAGTGGGGGACGGAACTCCTACGAGCAGTACTTC.

The rearrangement links TRBV12-3 or TRBV12-4 to TRBJ1-1; D is unclear. V lost 1 base and J lost 4, with 13 bases in between. This CDR3 is built from 15 residues. The CDR3 DNA sequence: TGTGCCAGCAGTTTAGGGATGTGGGGAGGCACTGAAGCTTTCTTT. Translated: CASSLGMWGGTEAFF.

The chain employs TRBV5-1 and TRBJ1-6; D is ambiguous. Germline CDR1 reads SGHRS; CDR2 reads YFSETQ. V shed 4 bases and J shed 10 bases, with 12 bases lying between them. The CDR3 loop spans 13 amino acids. The CDR3 coding sequence is TGCGCCAGCAGCGAGCAGGTTCAGTCACCCCTCCACTTT. It is translated as CASSEQVQSPLHF.

The J gene is TRBJ2-3, the V gene TRBV24-1; no clear D. This CDR3 is 13 amino acids long. The V end was cut by 4 bases, the J end by 6 bases, with 10 bases between. Looked up from germline, CDR1 is KGHDR and CDR2 is SFDVKD. This CDR3 reads CATSELRADTQYF. CDR3 coding DNA: TGTGCCACCAGTGAATTAAGGGCCGATACGCAGTATTTT.

The V and J genes are TRBV12-3 or TRBV12-4 and TRBJ2-7; 15 nucleotides align to TRBD2. The CDR3 has 15 amino acids. The V and J ends lost 5 bases and 8 bases, in that order; junction bases with no gene match: 7. The CDR3 DNA follows: TGTGCCAGCAGTCAACCGGGACTAGCGGGGGGTAAGCAGTACTTC. Translation: CASSQPGLAGGKQYF.

This clonotype was observed many times. The rearrangement joins TRBV11-1 to TRBJ2-7, with D possibly being TRBD1 (5 bases). This CDR3 has 13 residues. CDR1 SGHAT and CDR2 FQDESV come from the germline V gene (reference sequence). V lost 3 bases and J lost 1, with 7 bases in between. The chain's CDR3 is CASSFHRSYEQYF. CDR3 coding DNA: TGTGCCAGCAGCTTTCACAGGTCCTACGAGCAGTACTTC. Filled out from reference TRBV11-1 and TRBJ2-7, the complete variable domain reads EAEVAQSPRYKITEKSQAVAFWCDPISGHATLYWYRQILGQGPELLVQFQDESVVDDSQLPKDRFSAERLKGVDSTLKIQPAELGDSAMYLCASSFHRSYEQYFGPGTRLTVT.

The chain employs TRBV10-3 and TRBJ2-7; 10 nucleotides agree with TRBD1. The CDR3 contains 14 residues. Germline CDR1 ENHRY, CDR2 SYGVKD. Trimming cost V 4 bases and J 7 bases; bases outside gene matches: 7. The chain's CDR3 is CAISGQGADNEQYF. The CDR3 coding sequence is TGTGCCATCAGTGGACAGGGGGCTGATAATGAGCAGTACTTC.

The genes are TRBV20-1 and TRBJ1-1; no clear D. Germline V gives CDR1 DFQATT, CDR2 SNEGSKA (reference sequence). Trimming took 5 bases from V and 3 from J, leaving 4 bases between them. CDR3 length: 10 amino acids. Here the CDR3 DNA reads TGCAGTGCTGTTTACACTGAAGCTTTCTTT. This codes for CSAVYTEAFF.

The V and J genes are TRBV6-1 and TRBJ2-5; no clear D. V was trimmed by 2 bases and J by 4 bases, leaving 17 bases between them. The germline V gene has CDR1 MNHNS and CDR2 SASEGT. CDR3 length equals 16 residues. The DNA of the CDR3 is TGTGCCAGCAGTGAACCCTCCCGGGCCTACGGAGAGACCCAGTACTTC. Its translation is CASSEPSRAYGETQYF.